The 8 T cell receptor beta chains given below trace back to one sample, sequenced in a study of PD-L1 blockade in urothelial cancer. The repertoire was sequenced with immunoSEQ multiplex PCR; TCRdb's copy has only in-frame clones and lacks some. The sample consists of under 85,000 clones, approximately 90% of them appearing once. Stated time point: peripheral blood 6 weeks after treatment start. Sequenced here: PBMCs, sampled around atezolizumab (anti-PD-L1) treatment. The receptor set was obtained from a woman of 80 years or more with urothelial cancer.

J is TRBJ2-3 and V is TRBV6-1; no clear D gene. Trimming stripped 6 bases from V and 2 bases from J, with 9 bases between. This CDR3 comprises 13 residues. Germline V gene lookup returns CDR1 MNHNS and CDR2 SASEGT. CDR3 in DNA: TGTGCCAGCAGCCGACATACCACAGATACGCAGTATTTT. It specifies CASSRHTTDTQYF.

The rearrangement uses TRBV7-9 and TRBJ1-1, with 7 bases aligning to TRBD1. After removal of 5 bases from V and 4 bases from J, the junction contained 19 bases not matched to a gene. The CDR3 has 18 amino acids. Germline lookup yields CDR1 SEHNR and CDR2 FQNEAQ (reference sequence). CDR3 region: CASSLSQNVGGPGTEAFF. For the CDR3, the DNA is TGTGCCAGCAGCCTAAGCCAAAATGTAGGGGGCCCGGGCACTGAAGCTTTCTTT. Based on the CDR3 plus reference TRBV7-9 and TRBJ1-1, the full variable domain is DTGVSQNPRHKITKRGQNVTFRCDPISEHNRLYWYRQTLGQGPEFLTYFQNEAQLEKSRLLSDRFSAERPKGSFSTLEIQRTEQGDSAMYLCASSLSQNVGGPGTEAFFGQGTRLTVV.

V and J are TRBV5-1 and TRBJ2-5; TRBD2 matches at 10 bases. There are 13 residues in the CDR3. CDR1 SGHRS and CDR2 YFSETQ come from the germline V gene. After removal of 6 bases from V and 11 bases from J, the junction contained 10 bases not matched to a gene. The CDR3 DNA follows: TGCGCCAGCACTGTTAGCGGGAGGAATGAGCAGTACTTC. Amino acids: CASTVSGRNEQYF. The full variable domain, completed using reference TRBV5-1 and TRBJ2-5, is KAGVTQTPRYLIKTRGQQVTLSCSPISGHRSVSWYQQTPGQGLQFLFEYFSETQRNKGNFPGRFSGRQFSNSRSEMNVSTLELGDSALYLCASTVSGRNEQYFGPGTRLLVL.

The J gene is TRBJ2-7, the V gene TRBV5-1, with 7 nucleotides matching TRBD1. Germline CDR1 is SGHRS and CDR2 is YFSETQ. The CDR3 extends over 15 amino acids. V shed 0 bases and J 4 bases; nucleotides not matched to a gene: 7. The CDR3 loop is CASSLEAGGEYEQYF. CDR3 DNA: TGCGCCAGCAGCTTGGAGGCAGGGGGAGAGTACGAGCAGTACTTC.

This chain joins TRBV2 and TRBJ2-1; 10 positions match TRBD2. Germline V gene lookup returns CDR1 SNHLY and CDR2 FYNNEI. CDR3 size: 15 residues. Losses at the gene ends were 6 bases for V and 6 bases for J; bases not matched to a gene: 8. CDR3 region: CASRLGTSELNEQFF. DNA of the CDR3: TGTGCCAGCAGGCTCGGGACTAGCGAACTCAATGAGCAGTTCTTC.

In DNA form, the CDR3 reads TGTGCCAGCAGCCGGGACTTAGCGGGAGTGTACAATGAGCAGTTCTTC. Its translation is CASSRDLAGVYNEQFF. The J gene is TRBJ2-1, the V gene TRBV2; 9 nucleotides agree with TRBD2. Germline V lookup: CDR1 SNHLY, CDR2 FYNNEI. This CDR3 is built from 16 residues. V was clipped by 6 bases and J by 4 bases; unmatched bases: 10. Complete variable domain (other parts from reference TRBV2 and TRBJ2-1): EPEVTQTPSHQVTQMGQEVILRCVPISNHLYFYWYRQILGQKVEFLVSFYNNEISEKSEIFDDQFSVERPDGSNFTLKIRSTKLEDSAMYFCASSRDLAGVYNEQFFGPGTRLTVL.

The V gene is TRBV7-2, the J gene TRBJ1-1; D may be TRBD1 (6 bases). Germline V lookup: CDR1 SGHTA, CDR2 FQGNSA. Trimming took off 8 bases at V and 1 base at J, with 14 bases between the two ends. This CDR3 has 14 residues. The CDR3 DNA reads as TGTGCCAGCGGTAAAGAGGACAGGAACACTGAAGCTTTCTTT. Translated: CASGKEDRNTEAFF.

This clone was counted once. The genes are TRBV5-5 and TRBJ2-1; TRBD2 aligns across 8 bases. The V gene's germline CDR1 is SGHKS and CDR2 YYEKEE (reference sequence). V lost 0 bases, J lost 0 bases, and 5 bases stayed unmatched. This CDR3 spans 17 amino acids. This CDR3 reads CASSLVTSGSSYNEQFF. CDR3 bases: TGTGCCAGCAGCTTGGTAACTAGCGGAAGCTCCTACAATGAGCAGTTCTTC.